These 18 T cell receptor beta chains were sequenced from one sample in a study of blood T cell repertoires in COVID-19. Data came from immunoSEQ multiplex PCR; TCRdb stores just in-frame clones and leaves some out. The sample comprises about 340,000 clones, under 95% of which are singletons, and under 3.5% rests with the top ten. The source material was peripheral blood. The receptors shown here come from a woman under 30 who had recovered from COVID-19.

In its sample, this clone was seen once. The chain couples TRBV6-5 to TRBJ1-2; D gene ambiguous. Between the trimmed V and J ends, which lost 6 bases and 7 bases, there was a span of 15 bases. This CDR3 has 13 residues. Per the germline V gene, CDR1 is MNHEY and CDR2 is SVGAGI. The CDR3 reads CASRQTGEGGYTF. The CDR3 nucleotides are TGTGCCAGCAGACAAACCGGGGAAGGTGGCTACACCTTC.

The sample holds one count of this clone. CDR3: CASSPTGVGNTIYF. CDR3 DNA: TGTGCCAGCTCACCTACAGGAGTTGGAAACACCATATATTTT. The J gene is TRBJ1-3, the V gene TRBV18; tentative D call: TRBD1 (5 bases). Trimming took 3 bases from V and 3 from J, leaving 9 bases between them. This CDR3 region has 14 residues. Germline CDR1 KGHSH, CDR2 LQKENI.

The rearrangement joins TRBV6-2 or TRBV6-3 to TRBJ2-7, with a tentative D call TRBD1 (6 bases). V gave up 4 bases and J gave up 8 bases, with 18 bases separating them. The germline V gene encodes CDR1 MNHEY and CDR2 SVGEGT. There are 14 residues in the CDR3. The CDR3 protein is CASSSPYRAWQQYV. In DNA form, the CDR3 reads TGTGCCAGCAGTTCACCATACAGGGCTTGGCAGCAGTACGTC.

J is TRBJ1-6 and V is TRBV27; TRBD1 might be the D (5 bases). This CDR3 comprises 15 residues. Germline CDR1 reads MNHEY; CDR2 reads SMNVEV (reference sequence). Trimming removed 6 bases at V and 7 bases at J, with 16 bases between. The CDR3 region is CASSPRGGVNSPLHF. The CDR3 DNA sequence: TGTGCCAGCAGCCCAAGGGGAGGGGTAAATTCACCCCTCCACTTT.

The V gene is TRBV6-4, the J gene TRBJ2-6; D is unclear. The V and J ends lost 6 bases and 0 bases respectively, with 12 bases between them. The germline CDR1 and CDR2 sequences are MRHNA and SNTAGT. The CDR3 sequence is 16 residues long. The CDR3 bases are TGTGCCAGCAGCGCCGGTCCGAACTCTGGGGCCAACGTCCTGACTTTC. As protein: CASSAGPNSGANVLTF.

The rearrangement joins TRBV10-3 to TRBJ2-2; TRBD2 matches 7 bases. With V trimmed by 8 bases and J by 3 bases, 0 bases remained unmatched. The CDR3 is made up of 12 amino acids. CDR1 is ENHRY and CDR2 is SYGVKD in the germline V gene. The CDR3 nucleotides read TGTGCCATCGGGGGGGACACCGGGGAGCTGTTTTTT. This gives the protein CAIGGDTGELFF.

The rearrangement uses TRBV2 and TRBJ2-2; the match to TRBD2 covers 7 bases. This CDR3 has 16 amino acids. Trimming cost V 6 bases and J 2 bases; bases outside gene matches: 9. CDR1 and CDR2 (germline): SNHLY, FYNNEI. The CDR3 sequence: CASSTTGLINTGELFF. The CDR3 nucleotides are TGTGCCAGCAGCACCACGGGACTAATAAACACCGGGGAGCTGTTTTTT.

The gene calls are TRBV30 and TRBJ2-3, with TRBD2 matching 11 bases. Trimming at V came to 5 bases and at J to 1 base, leaving 8 bases not matched to a gene. The CDR3 sequence is 16 residues long. Germline CDR1 is GTSNPN and CDR2 is SVGIG (reference sequence). Here the CDR3 reads CAWERLAGLRTDTQYF. The CDR3 DNA is TGTGCCTGGGAGAGACTAGCGGGACTCCGCACAGATACGCAGTATTTT.

The chain couples TRBV7-2 to TRBJ1-2; D is unclear. The V and J ends lost 5 bases and 0 bases respectively, with 13 bases between them. The CDR3 runs to 15 residues. The germline V gene encodes CDR1 SGHTA and CDR2 FQGNSA. CDR3 in DNA: TGTGCCAGCAGCGCTTTGCCCCCAGCTAACTATGGCTACACCTTC. Translating it yields CASSALPPANYGYTF. The variable domain in full, completed from reference TRBV7-2 and TRBJ1-2, reads GAGVSQSPSNKVTEKGKDVELRCDPISGHTALYWYRQSLGQGLEFLIYFQGNSAPDKSGLPSDRFSAERTGGSVSTLTIQRTQQEDSAVYLCASSALPPANYGYTFGSGTRLTVV.

The chain combines TRBV6-2 or TRBV6-3 with TRBJ2-1; 7 bases fit TRBD1. This CDR3 has 12 amino acids. Looked up from germline, CDR1 is MNHEY and CDR2 is SVGEGT. V gave up 6 bases and J gave up 9 bases; unmatched junction bases: 5. CDR3 protein: CASRYRGGEQFF. The CDR3 bases are TGTGCCAGCAGATACAGGGGCGGTGAGCAGTTCTTC.

The chain carries TRBV7-2 and TRBJ2-1; TRBD2 matches at 14 bases. V dropped 5 bases and J dropped 5; count of bases not matched to a gene: 2. CDR3 size: 15 residues. Germline CDR1 reads SGHTA; CDR2 reads FQGNSA. The CDR3 DNA reads as TGTGCCAGCAGCAGACTAGCGGGAGGGCACAATGAGCAGTTCTTC. Amino acid sequence: CASSRLAGGHNEQFF.

This sequence joins TRBV7-9 and TRBJ2-5; D gene unclear. The germline CDR1 and CDR2 sequences are SEHNR and FQNEAQ (reference sequence). The CDR3 loop spans 15 amino acids. V lost 4 bases to trimming and J lost 4 bases, with 16 bases between them. CDR3 DNA sequence: TGTGCCAGCAGCTCAACAGTGATTGCCGGAGAGACCCAGTACTTC. Amino acid sequence: CASSSTVIAGETQYF.

The sample holds one count of this clone. V gene TRBV28 combines with J gene TRBJ2-7; the match to TRBD1 covers 8 bases. This CDR3 comprises 16 residues. Trimming took 3 bases from V and 4 from J; bases not matched to a gene: 11. The germline CDR1 and CDR2 sequences are MDHEN and SYDVKM. CDR3 DNA: TGTGCCAGCAGTTTTCGCGCCGGGACAGGAGAGTACGAGCAGTACGTC. Encoded protein: CASSFRAGTGEYEQYV.

The chain employs TRBV5-6 and TRBJ1-2; the D gene is possibly TRBD1 (6 bases). Trimming pared 6 bases from V and 6 bases from J, leaving 21 bases between. The CDR3 spans 15 residues. Germline V lookup: CDR1 SGHDT, CDR2 YYEEEE. The CDR3 sequence: CASIRRGYRLNGYTF. The CDR3 coding sequence is TGTGCCAGCATCCGCAGGGGATATCGGCTCAATGGCTACACCTTC.

This sequence joins TRBV20-1 and TRBJ2-1; tentatively, D is TRBD1 (5 bases). The CDR3 contains 10 residues. The V and J ends lost 5 bases and 11 bases respectively, with 10 bases between them. CDR1 and CDR2 from the germline V gene are DFQATT and SNEGSKA (reference sequence). The CDR3 loop is CSALRQKQFF. For the CDR3, the DNA is TGCAGTGCTCTCCGACAGAAGCAGTTCTTC.

The chain carries TRBV10-2 and TRBJ2-4, with 10 bases aligning to TRBD1. Trimming removed 7 bases from V and 0 bases from J; junction bases left unmatched: 9. Germline values: CDR1 WSHSY, CDR2 SAAADI. This CDR3 contains 17 residues. Written as DNA, the CDR3 is TGCGCCAGCACTAAAGGGGACAGGGGTATAGCCAAAAACATTCAGTACTTC. Its protein product is CASTKGDRGIAKNIQYF.

The chain links TRBV3-1 (or the pseudogene TRBV3-2) to TRBJ2-7, with TRBD2 matching over 12 bases. The CDR3 covers 17 residues. Per the germline V gene, CDR1 is LGHDT and CDR2 is YNNKEL (reference sequence). The V gene end was trimmed by 1 base and the J gene end by 6 bases; junction bases not matched to a gene: 10. The CDR3 DNA reads TGTGCCAGCAGCCAAGCCCATCTAGCGGGAGGGGGGGGCGAGCAGTACGTC. It yields the protein CASSQAHLAGGGGEQYV.

The chain links TRBV9 to TRBJ2-4, with a tentative D call TRBD1 (5 bases). Trimming removed 0 bases at V and 7 bases at J, with 11 bases between. CDR1 and CDR2 (germline): SGDLS, YYNGEE. The CDR3 spans 14 residues. The DNA of the CDR3 is TGTGCCAGCAGCGTAGGTCCAGGGCTGAACATTCAGTACTTC. Protein sequence: CASSVGPGLNIQYF.